The rows below give T cell receptor beta chains drawn from one sample of a study of blood T cells in healthy people across ages. Each CDR3 protein gets one entry after TCRdb re-called the 5' RACE reads with MiXCR. The sample includes 450,000 to 700,000 distinct CDR3 sequences, 25% to 30% of them seen just once. Sequenced sample: blood. The receptors were sampled from a woman in her 70s in good health. The CDR3 runs from the conserved cysteine through the conserved F or W. The D gene is left open where the match is weak. Clone size, where shown, is once, few, many, or a class for clones that have expanded.

abundance	v_gene	len	d_gene	j_gene	CDR3nt	CDR3aa
-	TRBV7-2	16	TRBD1	TRBJ2-5	TGTGCCAGCAGCTTAGGGCCTAGACAGGGTGGGGAGACCCAGTACTTC	CASSLGPRQGGETQYF
few	TRBV6-2/TRBV6-3	16	-	TRBJ2-5	TGTGCCAGCAGTTTTACCTACTTGGGGCGGGGAGAGACCCAGTACTTC	CASSFTYLGRGETQYF
many	TRBV6-2/TRBV6-3	13	-	TRBJ1-2	TGTGCCAGCAGTTACACAGGGAACTATGGCTACACCTTC	CASSYTGNYGYTF
-	TRBV20-1	15	TRBD2	TRBJ2-3	TGCAGTGCCGCGACTAGCGGGGGGCACACAGATACGCAGTATTTT	CSAATSGGHTDTQYF
-	TRBV6-6	13	-	TRBJ1-2	TGTGCCATCCCAGGCGGGGGGGACTATGGCTACACCTTC	CAIPGGGDYGYTF
few	TRBV5-1	15	TRBD2	TRBJ2-7	TGCGCCAGCAGCTTGGGAGGGACTAGCGTTTACGAGCAGTACTTC	CASSLGGTSVYEQYF
many	TRBV6-5	12	-	TRBJ1-2	TGTGCCAGCAGCTCGGGGGGCGATGGCTACACCTTC	CASSSGGDGYTF
-	TRBV28	15	TRBD2	TRBJ2-7	TGTGCCTCCGACCGTTTGGCTAGCGGGGATAACGAGCAGTACTTC	CASDRLASGDNEQYF
-	TRBV20-1	12	TRBD1	TRBJ2-3	TGCAGTGCCGGGGACAGCGCAGATACGCAGTATTTT	CSAGDSADTQYF
few	TRBV6-5	14	-	TRBJ1-2	TGTGCCAGCAGTTACCGGGCAGGGTCAAATGGCTACACCTTC	CASSYRAGSNGYTF
-	TRBV10-3	13	-	TRBJ1-1	TGTGCCATCACCCCGGACAGAGACACTGAAGCTTTCTTT	CAITPDRDTEAFF
few	TRBV27	16	-	TRBJ2-1	TGTGCCAGCAACAACCTCGCGGCAAGGCTCTACAATGAGCAGTTCTTC	CASNNLAARLYNEQFF
-	TRBV25-1	14	-	TRBJ1-1	TGTGCCAGCAGGGGCCGAGGGGGGAGCACTGAAGCTTTCTTT	CASRGRGGSTEAFF
many	TRBV29-1	12	TRBD2	TRBJ2-5	TGCAGCGGACAACTAGCGAGAGAGACCCAGTACTTC	CSGQLARETQYF
many	TRBV5-1	15	TRBD1	TRBJ2-7	TGCGCCAGCAGCCTCTCCGGGACAGGGTCCTACGAGCAGTACTTC	CASSLSGTGSYEQYF
-	TRBV5-1	14	-	TRBJ1-1	TGCGCCAGCAGCTTGGAAGGGTGGCGAACTGAAGCTTTCTTT	CASSLEGWRTEAFF
-	TRBV15	14	TRBD1	TRBJ2-7	TGTGCCACCAGCAGAGGCGACAGGGAAGGCGAGCAGTACTTC	CATSRGDREGEQYF
-	TRBV5-1	14	-	TRBJ1-3	TGCGCCAGCAGCTTGGCTGGGTACGGAAACACCATATATTTT	CASSLAGYGNTIYF
-	TRBV4-3	14	-	TRBJ2-1	TGCGCCAGCAGCCAAGATTCTTGGACGCAAGAGCAGTTCTTC	CASSQDSWTQEQFF
few	TRBV5-1	14	TRBD1	TRBJ1-1	TGCGCCAGCAGCATAGACAGGGTGAACACTGAAGCTTTCTTT	CASSIDRVNTEAFF
few	TRBV3-1	14	TRBD1	TRBJ2-1	TGTGCCAGCAGGGGACAGGGGGTCTACAATGAGCAGTTCTTC	CASRGQGVYNEQFF
-	TRBV14	20	TRBD1	TRBJ1-5	TGTGCCAGCAGCCAAGGACCACTGGGACAGGGTACCCTTAGCAATCAGCCCCAGCATTTT	CASSQGPLGQGTLSNQPQHF
once	TRBV7-2	21	TRBD2	TRBJ2-3	TGTGCCAGCAGCTTAGCGGTTGGCGGACTAGCGGGGGGGGTTCACACAGATACGCAGTATTTT	CASSLAVGGLAGGVHTDTQYF
-	TRBV5-1	17	TRBD2	TRBJ2-5	TGCGCCAGCAGCTTGTTTCCTATGGCTAGCGGAGGGGAGACCCAGTACTTC	CASSLFPMASGGETQYF
few	TRBV7-2	15	-	TRBJ2-3	TGTGCCAGCAGCTATGGGACGGCCCGCACAGATACGCAGTATTTT	CASSYGTARTDTQYF
-	TRBV5-1	15	-	TRBJ2-5	TGCGCCAGCACGCGGTTTGGGGGGACCCAAGAGACCCAGTACTTC	CASTRFGGTQETQYF
-	TRBV20-1	14	TRBD1	TRBJ2-7	TGCAGTGCTCAATCCGGGACAGGGCCCTACGAGCAGTACTTC	CSAQSGTGPYEQYF
-	TRBV20-1	18	TRBD1	TRBJ1-3	TGCAGTGCTCGCAGAACAAACACCCAGGGGGGATCTGGAAACACCATATATTTT	CSARRTNTQGGSGNTIYF
-	TRBV29-1	12	-	TRBJ2-5	TGCAGCGTTGACAGGGTCCAAGAGACCCAGTACTTC	CSVDRVQETQYF